This passage covers 26 T cell receptor beta chains from one sample sequenced in a study of cytomegalovirus exposure and HLA in healthy donors. The PCR employed 60 Vbeta primers together with 13 Jbeta primers. Sequencing used immunoSEQ multiplex PCR; TCRdb keeps in-frame clones, though not all of them. The table lists 130,000 to 150,000 clones, 75% to 80% of them singletons. Sequenced input: PBMCs. The receptor source for this set is a man between 40 and 49 years old in good health and CMV-seropositive.

A single count supports this clone. DNA of the CDR3: TGCGCCAGCAGCCCGGGACAGGGTCTCGAGCAGTACTTC. Protein product: CASSPGQGLEQYF. This chain uses TRBV5-1 with TRBJ2-7; 9 nucleotides align to TRBD1. The CDR3 consists of 13 residues. The V segment lost 4 bases and the J segment 6 bases; nucleotides outside the gene matches: 5. Germline-derived CDR1 and CDR2 are SGHRS and YFSETQ.

V and J are TRBV7-3 and TRBJ1-1; 8 bases align to TRBD1. With 5 bases clipped from V and 4 bases from J, the junction kept 9 bases outside the gene matches. Germline CDR1 SGHTA, CDR2 FQGTGA. The CDR3 is 15 residues long. The CDR3 loop is CASSPRQGHTTEAFF. The CDR3 bases are TGTGCCAGCAGCCCGAGACAGGGGCACACCACTGAAGCTTTCTTT.

V is TRBV6-4 and J is TRBJ2-1; D remains ambiguous. The V gene lost 0 bases and the J gene lost 7 bases, with 4 bases spanning the gap. CDR1 is MRHNA and CDR2 is SNTAGT in the germline V gene. This CDR3 is built from 12 residues. Here the CDR3 DNA reads TGTGCCAGCAGTGACTCCCAGAATGAGCAGTTCTTC. Its protein product is CASSDSQNEQFF.

There are a few counts of this clone. V and J are TRBV28 and TRBJ2-7, with 8 nucleotides matching TRBD1. Trimming removed 6 bases from V and 4 bases from J; junction bases left unmatched: 8. The CDR3 spans 14 residues. Per germline, CDR1 MDHEN and CDR2 SYDVKM. This CDR3 reads CASSPTGGGYEQYF. The CDR3 nucleotides read TGTGCCAGCAGCCCAACAGGGGGTGGTTACGAGCAGTACTTC.

This chain links TRBV6-4 with TRBJ2-4; D may be TRBD2 (6 bases). V lost 3 bases, J lost 10 bases, and 10 bases lay in between. CDR1 MRHNA and CDR2 SNTAGT come from the germline V gene. The CDR3 length is 12 residues. The DNA for the CDR3 is TGTGCCAGCAGTGAGGGAGGCGTAATTCAGTACTTC. Residues: CASSEGGVIQYF.

This chain uses TRBV27 with TRBJ2-3; D possibly corresponds to TRBD1 (5 bases). CDR1 MNHEY and CDR2 SMNVEV come from the germline V gene (reference sequence). The V end lost 6 bases, the J end lost 1 base, and 17 bases lay between the germline ends. The CDR3 length is 16 residues. The CDR3 loop reads CASSSRSGPGTDTQYF. The CDR3 nucleotides read TGTGCCAGCAGCTCCCGCTCAGGGCCAGGCACAGATACGCAGTATTTT.

The rearrangement uses TRBV28 and TRBJ2-2; the D gene is possibly TRBD1 (6 bases). CDR1 and CDR2 (germline): MDHEN, SYDVKM. V shed 5 bases and J shed 3 bases, with 10 bases lying between them. This CDR3 region has 14 residues. Here the CDR3 DNA reads TGTGCCAGCAGTACGGACAGCTACACCGGGGAGCTGTTTTTT. It codes for CASSTDSYTGELFF.

This clone turned up a few times. The gene calls are TRBV7-9 and TRBJ1-2; D gene unclear. CDR1 and CDR2 from the germline V gene are SEHNR and FQNEAQ (reference sequence). This CDR3 spans 14 amino acids. V lost 4 bases and J lost 4, with 13 bases in between. The CDR3 reads CASSSTTFGYGYTF. Here the CDR3 DNA reads TGTGCCAGCAGCTCCACGACATTCGGCTATGGCTACACCTTC.

The CDR3 protein is CASSRGGEGTQYF. CDR3 DNA: TGTGCCAGCAGCCGAGGCGGGGAGGGTACGCAGTATTTT. The chain combines TRBV6-5 with TRBJ2-3; 7 bases are shared with TRBD2. The CDR3 extends over 13 amino acids. V lost 6 bases and J lost 8; bases outside the gene matches: 8. Per germline, CDR1 MNHEY and CDR2 SVGAGI.

The chain combines TRBV18 with TRBJ2-3, with D maybe TRBD2 (6 bases). Germline CDR1 KGHSH, CDR2 LQKENI. The CDR3 loop spans 15 amino acids. V dropped 3 bases and J dropped 0 bases, with 10 bases sitting between them. The CDR3 region has the DNA TGTGCCAGCTCACCGAGGGACTCGAGCACAGATACGCAGTATTTT. This translates into CASSPRDSSTDTQYF.

The chain joins TRBV29-1 to TRBJ1-1; TRBD1 is a possible D gene (5 bases). The CDR3 loop spans 12 amino acids. V lost 7 bases to trimming and J lost 0 bases, with 9 bases between them. CDR1 is SQVTM and CDR2 is ANQGSEA in the germline V gene. CDR3 sequence reads: CSARVMNTEAFF. CDR3 DNA: TGCAGCGCCAGGGTAATGAACACTGAAGCTTTCTTT.

CDR3 nucleotide sequence: TGTGCCAGCAGGCTCGACAGGGATTATGGCTACACCTTC. Residues: CASRLDRDYGYTF. J is TRBJ1-2 and V is TRBV6-5, with TRBD1 identical over 7 bases. The CDR3 runs to 13 residues. Germline V gene sequence: CDR1 MNHEY, CDR2 SVGAGI. V lost 6 bases and J lost 5; bases outside the gene matches: 6.

This clone has just one count. The genes are TRBV29-1 and TRBJ1-5; D possibly corresponds to TRBD1 (5 bases). Per the germline V gene, CDR1 is SQVTM and CDR2 is ANQGSEA. The CDR3 covers 13 residues. Trimming took 4 bases from V and 3 from J, leaving 10 bases between them. CDR3 bases: TGCAGCGTTGGGTCAGGGCTCAATCAGCCCCAGCATTTT. As protein: CSVGSGLNQPQHF.

The V call is TRBV2, the J call TRBJ2-2, with 14 bases lining up with TRBD2. The CDR3 totals 19 residues. The ends lost 6 bases at V and 0 bases at J; junction bases unmatched: 9. Germline V gene data show CDR1 as SNHLY and CDR2 as FYNNEI. The CDR3 DNA reads TGTGCCAGCAGATCTGGACTAGCGGGAGGCGACGCGAACACCGGGGAGCTGTTTTTT. Protein sequence: CASRSGLAGGDANTGELFF.

This chain joins TRBV19 and TRBJ2-3; a weak D match, TRBD1 (6 bases). CDR1 LNHDA and CDR2 SQIVND come from the germline V gene (reference sequence). CDR3 length: 15 amino acids. The germline V and J ends were trimmed by 1 base and 4 bases, with 12 bases remaining between them. CDR3 protein: CASSIALGHSDTQYF. CDR3 DNA: TGTGCCAGTAGTATAGCTCTGGGACATTCAGATACGCAGTATTTT.

The chain combines TRBV9 with TRBJ2-2, with a tentative D call TRBD2 (6 bases). The V gene lost 2 bases and the J gene lost 1 base, with 12 bases spanning the gap. The CDR3 consists of 16 residues. The V gene's germline CDR1 is SGDLS and CDR2 YYNGEE. The chain's CDR3 is CASSVGGTQNTGELFF. The CDR3 DNA reads as TGTGCCAGCAGCGTGGGGGGTACCCAGAACACCGGGGAGCTGTTTTTT.

The rearrangement uses TRBV30 and TRBJ1-2; TRBD1 aligns across 8 bases. CDR3 length: 13 amino acids. V lost 3 bases and J lost 8; bases outside the gene matches: 8. Germline V gene lookup returns CDR1 GTSNPN and CDR2 SVGIG (reference sequence). The CDR3 loop reads CAWSLRTGWGYTF. CDR3 DNA sequence: TGTGCCTGGAGCCTCCGGACAGGGTGGGGCTACACCTTC.

The CDR3 here is CASTHLQDSYSNQPQHF. The CDR3 DNA sequence: TGTGCCAGCACCCATTTGCAAGATAGTTATAGCAATCAGCCCCAGCATTTT. This sequence joins TRBV21-1 and TRBJ1-5. TRBV21-1 is reported as a pseudogene. CDR3 length: 17 residues.

The chain combines TRBV4-1 with TRBJ2-1; no clear D gene. CDR1 MGHRA and CDR2 YSYEKL come from the germline V gene. The CDR3 length is 14 residues. The V end lost 0 bases, the J end lost 8 bases, and 11 bases lay between the germline ends. In nucleotides, the CDR3 is TGCGCCAGCAGCCAAGACCGTCTCCTCCATGAGCAGTTCTTC. Translating it yields CASSQDRLLHEQFF.

The V call is TRBV30, the J call TRBJ1-2, with D maybe TRBD1 (5 bases). V lost 5 bases and J lost 4, with 17 bases in between. CDR1 and CDR2 (germline): GTSNPN, SVGIG (reference sequence). The CDR3 has 14 amino acids. CDR3 bases: TGTGCCTGGGAGAAGTTGGAGGGACTCTATGGCTACACCTTC. It yields the protein CAWEKLEGLYGYTF. Looking up the rest from reference TRBV30 and TRBJ1-2 gives the full variable domain: SQTIHQWPATLVQPVGSPLSLECTVEGTSNPNLYWYRQAAGRGLQLLFYSVGIGQISSEVPQNLSASRPQDRQFILSSKKLLLSDSGFYLCAWEKLEGLYGYTFGSGTRLTVV.

This chain connects TRBV2 to TRBJ2-5; a weak D match, TRBD2 (5 bases). Trimming took 5 bases from V and 3 from J, leaving 16 bases between them. Per the germline V gene, CDR1 is SNHLY and CDR2 is FYNNEI. CDR3 length: 15 amino acids. CDR3 in DNA: TGTGCCAGCAGTCGCGGAGGACTCAACGAAGAGACCCAGTACTTC. Residues: CASSRGGLNEETQYF.

This chain connects TRBV7-2 to TRBJ2-3; 7 bases match TRBD2. J lost 4 bases, V lost 4 bases, and 8 bases had no gene match. Germline V gives CDR1 SGHTA, CDR2 FQGNSA. The CDR3 is made up of 15 amino acids. CDR3 sequence reads: CASSSTSLGADTQYF. In DNA, the CDR3 is TGTGCCAGCAGCTCGACTAGCTTAGGTGCAGATACGCAGTATTTT.

The chain joins TRBV5-1 to TRBJ2-1, with a possible D match to TRBD2 (5 bases). Germline-derived CDR1 and CDR2 are SGHRS and YFSETQ. CDR3 length: 13 amino acids. V lost 4 bases and J 3 bases, leaving 8 bases between the germline ends. The CDR3, as DNA: TGCGCCAGCAGCACCGGGGACTACAATGAGCAGTTCTTC. Protein: CASSTGDYNEQFF.

The CDR3 DNA is TGTGCCAGCAGTTTCCAGGGGCCCATTACTGAAGCTTTCTTT. Translation: CASSFQGPITEAFF. The chain links TRBV28 to TRBJ1-1, with a weak D call TRBD1 (6 bases). The CDR3 contains 14 residues. Germline loops: CDR1 MDHEN, CDR2 SYDVKM. The V end lost 3 bases, the J end lost 5 bases, and 13 bases lay between the germline ends.

The chain combines TRBV5-1 with TRBJ1-4; 9 bases agree with TRBD1. Germline V gene data show CDR1 as SGHRS and CDR2 as YFSETQ. Trimming at V came to 0 bases and at J to 4 bases, leaving 7 bases not matched to a gene. The CDR3 covers 17 residues. The CDR3 nucleotides are TGCGCCAGCAGCTTGGAAATGTACAGGGGGCTTAATGAAAAACTGTTTTTT. Protein sequence: CASSLEMYRGLNEKLFF. Variable domain in full (rest from reference TRBV5-1 and TRBJ1-4): KAGVTQTPRYLIKTRGQQVTLSCSPISGHRSVSWYQQTPGQGLQFLFEYFSETQRNKGNFPGRFSGRQFSNSRSEMNVSTLELGDSALYLCASSLEMYRGLNEKLFFGSGTQLSVL.

The V and J genes are TRBV5-4 and TRBJ1-4; 7 bases are a match to TRBD1. The CDR3 runs to 14 residues. After removal of 5 bases from V and 7 bases from J, the junction contained 8 bases not matched to a gene. CDR1 and CDR2 from the germline V gene are SGHNT and YYREEE (reference sequence). The CDR3 spells CASRRTGRGEKLFF. In DNA form, the CDR3 reads TGTGCCAGCAGACGGACAGGTCGGGGTGAAAAACTGTTTTTT.